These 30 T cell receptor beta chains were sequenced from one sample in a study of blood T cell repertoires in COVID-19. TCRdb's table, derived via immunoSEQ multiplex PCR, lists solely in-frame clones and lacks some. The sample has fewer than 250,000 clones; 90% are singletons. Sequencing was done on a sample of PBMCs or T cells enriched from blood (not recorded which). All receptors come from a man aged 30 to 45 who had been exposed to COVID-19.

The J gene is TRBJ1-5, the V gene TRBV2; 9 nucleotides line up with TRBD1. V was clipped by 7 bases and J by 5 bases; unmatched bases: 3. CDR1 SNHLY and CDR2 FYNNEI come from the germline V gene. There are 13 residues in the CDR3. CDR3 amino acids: CASIRDRDQPQHF. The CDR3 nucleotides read TGTGCCAGCATTCGGGACAGGGATCAGCCCCAGCATTTT.

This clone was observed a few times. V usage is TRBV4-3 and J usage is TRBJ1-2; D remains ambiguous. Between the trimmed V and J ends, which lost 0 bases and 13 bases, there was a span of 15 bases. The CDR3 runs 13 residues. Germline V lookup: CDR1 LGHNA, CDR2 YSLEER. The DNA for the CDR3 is TGCGCCAGCAGCCAAGATTCCCTTATCCCCCCCACCTTC. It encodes CASSQDSLIPPTF.

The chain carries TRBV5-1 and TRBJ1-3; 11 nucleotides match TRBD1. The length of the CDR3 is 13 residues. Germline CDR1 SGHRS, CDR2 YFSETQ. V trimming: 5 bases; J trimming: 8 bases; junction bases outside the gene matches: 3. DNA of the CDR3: TGCGCCAGCAGGGGGACAGGGGGTCACACCATATATTTT. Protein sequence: CASRGTGGHTIYF.

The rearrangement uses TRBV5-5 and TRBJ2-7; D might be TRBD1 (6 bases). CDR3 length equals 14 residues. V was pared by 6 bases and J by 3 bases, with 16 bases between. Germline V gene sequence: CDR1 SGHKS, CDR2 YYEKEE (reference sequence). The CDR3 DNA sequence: TGTGCCAGCAACCCAGGGGAAAGAGGCTACGAGCAGTACTTC. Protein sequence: CASNPGERGYEQYF.

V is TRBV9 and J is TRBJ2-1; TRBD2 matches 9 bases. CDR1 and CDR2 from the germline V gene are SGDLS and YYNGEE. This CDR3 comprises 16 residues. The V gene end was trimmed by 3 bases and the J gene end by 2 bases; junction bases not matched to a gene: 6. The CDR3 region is CASSEPSGETYNEQFF. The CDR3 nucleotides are TGTGCCAGCAGCGAACCTAGCGGGGAGACCTACAATGAGCAGTTCTTC.

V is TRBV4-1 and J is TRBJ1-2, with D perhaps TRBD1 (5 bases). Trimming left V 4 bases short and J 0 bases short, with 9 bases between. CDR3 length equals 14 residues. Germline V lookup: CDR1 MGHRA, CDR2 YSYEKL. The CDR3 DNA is TGCGCCAGCAGCCCGACAGAAGCTAACTATGGCTACACCTTC. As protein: CASSPTEANYGYTF.

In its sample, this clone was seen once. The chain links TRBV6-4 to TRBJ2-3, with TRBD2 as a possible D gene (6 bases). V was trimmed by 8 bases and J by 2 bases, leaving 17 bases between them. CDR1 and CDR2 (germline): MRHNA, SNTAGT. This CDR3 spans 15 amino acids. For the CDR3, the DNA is TGTGCCAGCCGTCCTAGCGCCGCACTCACAGATACGCAGTATTTT. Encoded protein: CASRPSAALTDTQYF.

The CDR3 reads CASSITGTGAETQYF. In DNA, the CDR3 is TGTGCCAGTAGTATCACCGGGACAGGGGCAGAGACCCAGTACTTC. J is TRBJ2-5 and V is TRBV19; 10 bases are shared with TRBD1. Germline CDR1 is LNHDA and CDR2 is SQIVND (reference sequence). Trimming at V came to 3 bases and at J to 4 bases, leaving 5 bases not matched to a gene. The CDR3 covers 15 residues.

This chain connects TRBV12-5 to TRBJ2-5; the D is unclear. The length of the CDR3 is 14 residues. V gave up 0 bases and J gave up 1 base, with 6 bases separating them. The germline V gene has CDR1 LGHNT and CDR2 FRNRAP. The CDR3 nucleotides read TGTGCTAGTGGTTTGGTGGCTTCCCAAGAGACCCAGTACTTC. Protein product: CASGLVASQETQYF. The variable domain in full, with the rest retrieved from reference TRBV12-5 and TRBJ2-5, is DARVTQTPRHKVTEMGQEVTMRCQPILGHNTVFWYRQTMMQGLELLAYFRNRAPLDDSGMPKDRFSAEMPDATLATLKIQPSEPRDSAVYFCASGLVASQETQYFGPGTRLLVL.

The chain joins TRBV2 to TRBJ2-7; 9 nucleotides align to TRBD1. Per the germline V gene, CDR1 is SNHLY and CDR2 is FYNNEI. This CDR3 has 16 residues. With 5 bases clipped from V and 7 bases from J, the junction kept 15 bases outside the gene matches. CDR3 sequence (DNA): TGTGCCAGCAGTCGAACAGGACAGGGGCTGTCTCAAGAGCAGTACTTC. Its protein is CASSRTGQGLSQEQYF.

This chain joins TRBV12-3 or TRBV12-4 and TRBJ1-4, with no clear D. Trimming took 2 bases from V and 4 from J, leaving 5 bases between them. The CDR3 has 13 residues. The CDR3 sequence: CASSLSSNEKLFF. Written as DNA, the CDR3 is TGTGCCAGCAGTTTATCCAGTAATGAAAAACTGTTTTTT.

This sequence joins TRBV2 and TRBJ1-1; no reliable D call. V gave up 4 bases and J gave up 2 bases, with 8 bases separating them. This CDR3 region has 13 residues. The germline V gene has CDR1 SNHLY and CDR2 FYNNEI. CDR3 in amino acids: CASSVYSNTEAFF. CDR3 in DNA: TGTGCCAGCAGTGTTTACAGTAACACTGAAGCTTTCTTT.

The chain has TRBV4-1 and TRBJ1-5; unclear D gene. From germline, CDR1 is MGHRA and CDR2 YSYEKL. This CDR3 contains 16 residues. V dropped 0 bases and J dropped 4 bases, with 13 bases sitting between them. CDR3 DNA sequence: TGCGCCAGCAGCCAAGATGGGTTAGCCCAGAATCAGCCCCAGCATTTT. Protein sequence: CASSQDGLAQNQPQHF.

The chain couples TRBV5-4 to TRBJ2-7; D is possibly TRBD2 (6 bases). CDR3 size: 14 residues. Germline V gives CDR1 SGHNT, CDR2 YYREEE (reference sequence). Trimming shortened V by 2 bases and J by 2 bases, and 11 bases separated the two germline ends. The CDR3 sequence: CASSLNPGAYEQYF. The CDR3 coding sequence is TGTGCCAGCAGCTTAAATCCGGGAGCCTACGAGCAGTACTTC.

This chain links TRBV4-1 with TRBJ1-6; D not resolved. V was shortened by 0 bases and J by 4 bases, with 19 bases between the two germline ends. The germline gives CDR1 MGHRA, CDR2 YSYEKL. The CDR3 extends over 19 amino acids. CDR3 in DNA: TGCGCCAGCAGCCAAGATGGTTACGCGGTCCGCTCTTATAATTCACCCCTCCACTTT. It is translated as CASSQDGYAVRSYNSPLHF.

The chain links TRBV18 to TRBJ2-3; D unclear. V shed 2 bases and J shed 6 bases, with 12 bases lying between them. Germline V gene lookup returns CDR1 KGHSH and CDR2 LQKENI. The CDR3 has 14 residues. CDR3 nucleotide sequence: TGTGCCAGCTCACCATCTCCGCGTTTGGATACGCAGTATTTT. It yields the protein CASSPSPRLDTQYF.

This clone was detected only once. CDR3 protein: CACPKAGSGYTF. The CDR3 region has the DNA TGTGCCTGCCCAAAAGCGGGGTCTGGCTACACCTTC. The V and J genes are TRBV30 and TRBJ1-2, with D unclear. Germline CDR1 and CDR2: GTSNPN and SVGIG (reference sequence). The ends were cut back, 6 bases at V and 7 bases at J, with 15 bases in the middle. CDR3 length equals 12 residues.

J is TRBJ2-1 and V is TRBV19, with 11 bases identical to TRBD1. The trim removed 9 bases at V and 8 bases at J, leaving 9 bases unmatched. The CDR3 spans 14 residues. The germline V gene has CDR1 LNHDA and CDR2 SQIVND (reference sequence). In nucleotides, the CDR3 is TGTGCCAGCAGTCCCGGGACAGGGGGGTATGAGCAGTTCTTC. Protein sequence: CASSPGTGGYEQFF.

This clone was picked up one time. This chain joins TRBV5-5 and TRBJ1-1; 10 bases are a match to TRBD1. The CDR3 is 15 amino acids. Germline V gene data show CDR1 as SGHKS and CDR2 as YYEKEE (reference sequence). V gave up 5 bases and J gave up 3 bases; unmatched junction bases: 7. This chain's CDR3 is CASSEGQGRYTEAFF. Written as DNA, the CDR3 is TGTGCCAGCAGTGAGGGACAGGGGCGTTACACTGAAGCTTTCTTT.

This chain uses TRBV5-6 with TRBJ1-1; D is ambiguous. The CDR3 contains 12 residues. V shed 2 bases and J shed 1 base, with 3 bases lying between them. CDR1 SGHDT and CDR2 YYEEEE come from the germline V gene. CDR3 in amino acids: CASSFGNTEAFF. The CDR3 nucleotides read TGTGCCAGCAGCTTCGGGAACACTGAAGCTTTCTTT.

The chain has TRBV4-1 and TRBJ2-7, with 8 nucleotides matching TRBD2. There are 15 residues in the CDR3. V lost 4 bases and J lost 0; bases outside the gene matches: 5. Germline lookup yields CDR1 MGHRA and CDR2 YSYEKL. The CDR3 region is CASSPRTSSSYEQYF. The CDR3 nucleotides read TGCGCCAGCAGCCCCCGGACTAGCAGCTCCTACGAGCAGTACTTC.

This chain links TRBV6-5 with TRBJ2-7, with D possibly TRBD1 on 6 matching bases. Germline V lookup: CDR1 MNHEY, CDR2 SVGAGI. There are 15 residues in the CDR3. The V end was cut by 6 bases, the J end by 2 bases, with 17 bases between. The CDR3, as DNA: TGTGCCAGCAGACCGACAGGTCGTATCACCTACGAGCAGTACTTC. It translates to CASRPTGRITYEQYF.

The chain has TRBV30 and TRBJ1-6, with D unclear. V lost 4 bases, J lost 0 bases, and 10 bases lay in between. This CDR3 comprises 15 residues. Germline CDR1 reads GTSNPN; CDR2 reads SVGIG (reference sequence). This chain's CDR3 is CAWNEGSSYNSPLHF. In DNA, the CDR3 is TGTGCCTGGAATGAGGGAAGCTCCTATAATTCACCCCTCCACTTT.

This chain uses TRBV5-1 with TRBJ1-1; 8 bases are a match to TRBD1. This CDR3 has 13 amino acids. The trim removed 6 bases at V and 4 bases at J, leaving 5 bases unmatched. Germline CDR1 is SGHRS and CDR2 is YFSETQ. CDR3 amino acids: CASKLDRVTEAFF. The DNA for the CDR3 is TGCGCCAGCAAGCTGGACAGGGTCACTGAAGCTTTCTTT.

CDR3 loop: CASSLVAGGTGNIQYF. CDR3 DNA sequence: TGTGCCAGCAGCTTGGTAGCAGGGGGCACTGGGAACATTCAGTACTTC. This chain links TRBV5-4 with TRBJ2-4; 8 bases map to TRBD1. J lost 7 bases, V lost 0 bases, and 9 bases had no gene match. CDR3 length: 16 amino acids. The germline gives CDR1 SGHNT, CDR2 YYREEE (reference sequence).

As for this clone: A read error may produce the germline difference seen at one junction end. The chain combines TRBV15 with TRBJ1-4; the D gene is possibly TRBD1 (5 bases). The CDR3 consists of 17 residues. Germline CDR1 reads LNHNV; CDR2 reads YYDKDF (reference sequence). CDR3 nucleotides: TGTGCCACCAGCAGAGGAGTTAGGGGCTCAACTTATGAAAAACTGTTTTTT. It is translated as CATSRGVRGSTYEKLFF.

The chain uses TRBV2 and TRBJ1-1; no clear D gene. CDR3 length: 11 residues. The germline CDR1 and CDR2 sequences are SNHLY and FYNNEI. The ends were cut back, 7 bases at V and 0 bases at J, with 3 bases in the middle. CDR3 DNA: TGTGCCAGCACAGTGAACACTGAAGCTTTCTTT. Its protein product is CASTVNTEAFF.

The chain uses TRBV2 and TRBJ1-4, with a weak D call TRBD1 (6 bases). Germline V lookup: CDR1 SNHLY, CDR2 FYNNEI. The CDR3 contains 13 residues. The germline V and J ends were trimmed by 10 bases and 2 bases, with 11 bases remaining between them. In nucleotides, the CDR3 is TGTGCCACCTACAGGGAGACTAATGAAAAACTGTTTTTT. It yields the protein CATYRETNEKLFF.

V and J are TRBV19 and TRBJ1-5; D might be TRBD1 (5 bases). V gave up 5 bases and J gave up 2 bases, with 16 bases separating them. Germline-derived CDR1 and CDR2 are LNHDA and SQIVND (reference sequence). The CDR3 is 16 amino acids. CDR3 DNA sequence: TGTGCCAGTAGTCGCCGGGACTCCGGAGGCAATCAGCCCCAGCATTTT. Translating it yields CASSRRDSGGNQPQHF.

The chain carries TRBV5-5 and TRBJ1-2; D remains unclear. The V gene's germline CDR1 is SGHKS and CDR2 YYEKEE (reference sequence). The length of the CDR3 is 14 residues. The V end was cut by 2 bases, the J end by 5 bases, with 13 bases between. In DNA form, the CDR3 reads TGTGCCAGCAGCTTAGGGAGGGATACTTATGGCTACACCTTC. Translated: CASSLGRDTYGYTF.